This T cell receptor (beta chain) is drawn from a study of blood T cell repertoires in COVID-19. About the research overall: Sites in the United States, Italy and Spain provided acute and convalescent COVID-19 samples.

Assay: immunoSEQ multiplex PCR; the TCRdb copy retains only in-frame clones and omits some. The sample holds some 250,000 clones, approximately 80% seen once. Sequencing was carried out using peripheral blood. The origin of this receptor is a woman aged 60-70 years with active or convalescent COVID-19.

This CDR3 reads CASSTRRMGTEYSNQPQHF. The CDR3 DNA follows: TGTGCCAGTAGTACAAGAAGGATGGGGACAGAATATAGCAATCAGCCCCAGCATTTT. This chain joins TRBV19 and TRBJ1-5; 7 positions match TRBD1. There are 19 residues in the CDR3. Germline CDR1 is LNHDA and CDR2 is SQIVND (reference sequence). V gave up 4 bases and J gave up 0 bases; unmatched junction bases: 15.